This T cell receptor (beta chain) was captured by sequencing in a study of cytomegalovirus exposure and HLA in healthy donors. V lost 5 bases and J lost 3, with 7 bases in between. The CDR3 contains 12 residues. Germline values: CDR1 SNHLY, CDR2 FYNNEI. The PCR had 60 Vbeta and 13 Jbeta primers. Clones were sequenced by immunoSEQ multiplex PCR, and TCRdb holds only the in-frame ones, with some missing. Of roughly 110,000 clones listed, 73% are singletons. The sequenced material came from PBMCs. This sequence joins TRBV2 and TRBJ1-2, with D unclear. This clonotype originated in a man aged 25 to 40 in good health and CMV-seronegative. The CDR3 loop reads CASSPDYYGYTF. The CDR3, as DNA: TGTGCCAGCAGTCCAGACTACTATGGCTACACCTTC.